This T cell receptor (beta chain) was captured by sequencing in a study of blood T cells in healthy people across ages. With a J-beta primer mix and a sample-barcoded 5' primer, a second PCR ran about 6 to 11 cycles. TCRdb redid the calling of the 5' RACE reads with MiXCR, one entry per CDR3 protein. The repertoire holds 800,000 to 1,000,000 distinct CDR3 sequences, 48% seen once, with roughly 12% in the top ten. Notes on the study in general: There was no known CMV status for donors, so expanded clonotype changes were possibly confounded. Diversity figures based on one million T cells were deemed too low.

The draw of peripheral blood yielded around 10 milliliters from each donor. No fewer than 5.5 micrograms of total RNA were isolated from every sample. In regard to this clonotype: What it binds is unknown.

Material: blood. The sequence was obtained from a man aged 25 to 40 in good health.

CDR3 amino acids: CASSLRGGTGSTYEQYF. DNA of the CDR3: TGTGCCAGCAGCCTCAGGGGGGGGACAGGCTCTACCTACGAGCAGTACTTC. The chain joins TRBV6-1 to TRBJ2-7, with D possibly being TRBD1 (8 bases). The CDR3 consists of 17 residues. Trimming stripped 6 bases from V and 2 bases from J, with 23 bases between. The germline gives CDR1 MNHNS, CDR2 SASEGT.